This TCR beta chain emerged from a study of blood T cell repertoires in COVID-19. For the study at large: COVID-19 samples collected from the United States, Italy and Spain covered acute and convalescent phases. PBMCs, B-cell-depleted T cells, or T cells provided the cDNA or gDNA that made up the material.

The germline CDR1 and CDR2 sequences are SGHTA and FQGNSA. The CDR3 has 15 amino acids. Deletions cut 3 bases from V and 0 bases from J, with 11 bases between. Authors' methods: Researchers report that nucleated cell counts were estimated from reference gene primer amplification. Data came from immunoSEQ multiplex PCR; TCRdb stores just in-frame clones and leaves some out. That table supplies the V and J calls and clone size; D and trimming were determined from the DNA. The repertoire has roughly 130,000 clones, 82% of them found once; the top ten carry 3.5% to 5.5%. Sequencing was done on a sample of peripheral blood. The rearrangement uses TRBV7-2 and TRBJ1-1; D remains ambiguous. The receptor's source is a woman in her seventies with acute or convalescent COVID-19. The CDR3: CASSFSFTVNTEAFF. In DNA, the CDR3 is TGTGCCAGCAGCTTTTCCTTTACAGTGAACACTGAAGCTTTCTTT.